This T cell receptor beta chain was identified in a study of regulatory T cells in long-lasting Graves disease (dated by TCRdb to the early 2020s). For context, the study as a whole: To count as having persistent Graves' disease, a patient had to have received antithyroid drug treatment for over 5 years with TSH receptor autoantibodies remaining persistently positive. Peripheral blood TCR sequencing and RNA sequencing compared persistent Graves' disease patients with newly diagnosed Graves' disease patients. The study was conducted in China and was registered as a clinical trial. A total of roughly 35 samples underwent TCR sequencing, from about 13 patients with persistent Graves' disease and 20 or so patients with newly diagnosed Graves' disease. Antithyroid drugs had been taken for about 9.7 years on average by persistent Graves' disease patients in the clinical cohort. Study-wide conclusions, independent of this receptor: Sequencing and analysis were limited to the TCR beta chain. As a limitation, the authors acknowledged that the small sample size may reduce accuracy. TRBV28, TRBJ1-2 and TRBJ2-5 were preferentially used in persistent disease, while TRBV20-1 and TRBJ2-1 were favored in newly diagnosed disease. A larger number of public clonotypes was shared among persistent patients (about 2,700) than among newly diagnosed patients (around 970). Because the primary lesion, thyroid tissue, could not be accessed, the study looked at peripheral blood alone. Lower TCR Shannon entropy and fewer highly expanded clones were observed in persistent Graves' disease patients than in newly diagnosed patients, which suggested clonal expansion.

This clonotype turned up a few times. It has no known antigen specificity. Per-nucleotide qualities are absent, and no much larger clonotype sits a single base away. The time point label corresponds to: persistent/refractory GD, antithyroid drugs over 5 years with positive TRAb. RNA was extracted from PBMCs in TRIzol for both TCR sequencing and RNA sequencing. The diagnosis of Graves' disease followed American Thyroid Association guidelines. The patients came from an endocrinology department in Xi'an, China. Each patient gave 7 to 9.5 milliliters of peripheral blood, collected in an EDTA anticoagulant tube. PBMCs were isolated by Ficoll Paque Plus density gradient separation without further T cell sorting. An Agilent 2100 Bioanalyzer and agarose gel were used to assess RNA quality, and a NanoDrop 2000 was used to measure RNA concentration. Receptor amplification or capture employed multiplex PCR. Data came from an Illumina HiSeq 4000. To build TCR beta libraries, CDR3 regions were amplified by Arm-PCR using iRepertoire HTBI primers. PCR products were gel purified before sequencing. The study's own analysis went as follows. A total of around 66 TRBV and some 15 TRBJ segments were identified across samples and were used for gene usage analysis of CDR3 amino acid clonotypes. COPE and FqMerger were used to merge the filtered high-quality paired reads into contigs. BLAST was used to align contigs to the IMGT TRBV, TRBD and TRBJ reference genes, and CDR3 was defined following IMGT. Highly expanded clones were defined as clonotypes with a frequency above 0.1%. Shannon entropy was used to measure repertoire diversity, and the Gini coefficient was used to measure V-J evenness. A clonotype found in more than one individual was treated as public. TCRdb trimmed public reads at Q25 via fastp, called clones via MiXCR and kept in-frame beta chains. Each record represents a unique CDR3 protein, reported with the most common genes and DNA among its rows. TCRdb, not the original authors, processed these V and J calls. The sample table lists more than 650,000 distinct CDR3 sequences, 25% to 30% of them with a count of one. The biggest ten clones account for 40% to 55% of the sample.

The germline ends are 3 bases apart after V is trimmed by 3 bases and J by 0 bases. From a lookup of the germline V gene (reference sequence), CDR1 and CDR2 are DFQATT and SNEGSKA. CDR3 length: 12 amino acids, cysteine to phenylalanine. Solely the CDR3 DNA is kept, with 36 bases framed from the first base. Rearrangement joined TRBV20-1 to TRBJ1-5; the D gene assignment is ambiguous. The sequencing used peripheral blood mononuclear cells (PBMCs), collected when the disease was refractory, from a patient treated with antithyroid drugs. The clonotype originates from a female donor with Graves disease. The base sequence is TGCAGTGCTAGTGATAGCAATCAGCCCCAGCATTTT. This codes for CSASDSNQPQHF.